These 18 T cell receptor beta chains were sequenced from one sample in a study of technical replicates of blood from a few donors. Generated by immunoSEQ multiplex PCR, the TCRdb table keeps only in-frame clones and is missing some. The data show almost 70,000 clones, with roughly 92% seen just once and 0.3% to 0.4% held by the top ten. The sample comprised T cells isolated from PBMCs. These receptors originate from a human donor in good health.

This clone is a singleton in its sample. The gene calls are TRBV29-1 and TRBJ2-7; 10 nucleotides align to TRBD1. V shed 6 bases, J shed 3 bases, and the junction held 5 bases outside the gene matches. The CDR3 runs 13 residues. Germline V gene lookup returns CDR1 SQVTM and CDR2 ANQGSEA. DNA of the CDR3: TGCAGCGTGCGACAGGGGGCAAACTACGAGCAGTACTTC. Its translation is CSVRQGANYEQYF.

This clone was seen a single time. The CDR3 loop is CASSSGTGGYEQYF. DNA of the CDR3: TGTGCCAGCAGCTCCGGGACAGGGGGCTACGAGCAGTACTTC. This chain joins TRBV11-2 and TRBJ2-7; 11 nucleotides align to TRBD1. Trimming took 4 bases from V and 3 from J; bases not matched to a gene: 2. The CDR3 has 14 residues. The germline V gene has CDR1 SGHAT and CDR2 FQNNGV.

The chain employs TRBV13 and TRBJ1-4; 7 bases match TRBD1. CDR3 size: 16 residues. Germline trimming cut 5 bases from V and 8 bases from J; bases unmatched to any gene: 14. Germline V gene sequence: CDR1 PRHDT, CDR2 FYEKMQ (reference sequence). Here the CDR3 DNA reads TGTGCCAGCAGCCCTCGACAGGGACAGTTTGGGGAAAAACTGTTTTTT. This sequence encodes CASSPRQGQFGEKLFF.

The chain links TRBV27 to TRBJ2-5, with TRBD1 identical over 7 bases. This CDR3 spans 14 amino acids. Germline V gene data show CDR1 as MNHEY and CDR2 as SMNVEV (reference sequence). The V and J ends lost 5 bases and 2 bases, in that order; junction bases with no gene match: 5. The CDR3 protein is CASSPLTGQETQYF. Written as DNA, the CDR3 is TGTGCCAGCAGTCCCCTGACAGGGCAAGAGACCCAGTACTTC.

This chain links TRBV4-3 with TRBJ2-1, with a possible D match to TRBD2 (6 bases). Between the trimmed V and J ends, which lost 7 bases and 0 bases, there was a span of 13 bases. Germline CDR1 LGHNA, CDR2 YSLEER. The CDR3 consists of 15 residues. CDR3 in amino acids: CASKLAVISYNEQFF. CDR3 nucleotide sequence: TGCGCCAGCAAACTAGCTGTCATCTCCTACAATGAGCAGTTCTTC.

The genes are TRBV4-1 and TRBJ2-3, with TRBD2 matching over 11 bases. The V segment lost 1 base and the J segment 4 bases; nucleotides outside the gene matches: 4. This CDR3 region has 16 residues. Germline values: CDR1 MGHRA, CDR2 YSYEKL. The CDR3 bases are TGCGCCAGCAGCCAAGGGGTACTAGCGGGAGCAGATACGCAGTATTTT. It translates to CASSQGVLAGADTQYF.

The J gene is TRBJ1-1, the V gene TRBV25-1, with D possibly TRBD1 on 5 matching bases. Germline V gene sequence: CDR1 MGHDK, CDR2 SYGVNS. The CDR3 length is 13 residues. With 3 bases removed from V and 3 bases from J, the gap between germline ends came to 8 bases. CDR3 sequence reads: CASSEQGDTEAFF. CDR3 coding DNA: TGTGCCAGCAGTGAGCAGGGTGACACTGAAGCTTTCTTT.

The chain recombines TRBV5-1 with TRBJ1-2, with 10 bases identical to TRBD1. Germline trimming cut 4 bases from V and 2 bases from J; bases unmatched to any gene: 2. CDR3 length: 14 amino acids. Germline V gene lookup returns CDR1 SGHRS and CDR2 YFSETQ. DNA of the CDR3: TGCGCCAGCAGCCCGGACAGGGGGAACTATGGCTACACCTTC. As protein: CASSPDRGNYGYTF.

The chain joins TRBV6-6 to TRBJ1-1; possibly TRBD1 for D (5 bases). V dropped 6 bases and J dropped 6 bases, with 23 bases sitting between them. This CDR3 has 16 residues. CDR1 and CDR2 from the germline V gene are MNHNY and SVGAGI (reference sequence). The CDR3 reads CASSGRVSGRAAEAFF. The CDR3 nucleotides are TGTGCCAGCAGCGGCAGGGTGAGTGGCAGGGCAGCTGAAGCTTTCTTT.

The chain carries TRBV5-1 and TRBJ2-3; D is unclear. This CDR3 is built from 12 residues. V lost 4 bases and J 0 bases, leaving 3 bases between the germline ends. Germline V gene sequence: CDR1 SGHRS, CDR2 YFSETQ. The CDR3 bases are TGCGCCAGCAGCCGGAGCACAGATACGCAGTATTTT. This sequence encodes CASSRSTDTQYF.

The CDR3 nucleotides are TGTGCCAGCAGTTTGGGGACTTTACAGTACTTC. Its protein is CASSLGTLQYF. This chain joins TRBV27 and TRBJ2-7; D is perhaps TRBD2 (6 bases). V shed 3 bases and J shed 10 bases, with 10 bases lying between them. Germline values: CDR1 MNHEY, CDR2 SMNVEV (reference sequence). This CDR3 region has 11 residues.

This clone has a single count. The chain is built from TRBV7-9 and TRBJ2-6; D is unresolved. Germline lookup yields CDR1 SEHNR and CDR2 FQNEAQ (reference sequence). CDR3 length: 14 amino acids. V was clipped by 5 bases and J by 0 bases, with 5 bases between them. The CDR3 here is CASSKYSGANVLTF. DNA of the CDR3: TGTGCCAGCAGCAAATACTCTGGGGCCAACGTCCTGACTTTC.

The chain combines TRBV4-1 with TRBJ2-2, with a tentative D call TRBD1 (5 bases). Per the germline V gene, CDR1 is MGHRA and CDR2 is YSYEKL. The CDR3 loop spans 16 amino acids. Trimming took off 3 bases at V and 0 bases at J, with 11 bases between the two ends. The CDR3 here is CASSHPREPNTGELFF. The CDR3 bases are TGCGCCAGCAGCCATCCCAGGGAACCGAACACCGGGGAGCTGTTTTTT.

The chain combines TRBV6-5 with TRBJ2-1; no firm D call. V was pared by 2 bases and J by 6 bases, with 8 bases between. CDR1 MNHEY and CDR2 SVGAGI come from the germline V gene. CDR3 length: 13 residues. This CDR3 is CASSYLRANEQFF. CDR3 DNA sequence: TGTGCCAGCAGTTACCTGAGAGCCAATGAGCAGTTCTTC.

The V call is TRBV7-9, the J call TRBJ2-1; 9 nucleotides match TRBD2. CDR1 SEHNR and CDR2 FQNEAQ come from the germline V gene (reference sequence). This CDR3 comprises 14 residues. J lost 8 bases, V lost 6 bases, and 8 bases had no gene match. CDR3 DNA sequence: TGTGCCAGCAGAATAGGGGCTAGCGGGGATGAGCAGTTCTTC. Translation: CASRIGASGDEQFF.

The gene calls are TRBV6-1 and TRBJ2-3; TRBD2 aligns across 12 bases. CDR3 size: 16 residues. Germline lookup yields CDR1 MNHNS and CDR2 SASEGT. V lost 2 bases, J lost 7 bases, and 7 bases stayed unmatched. The CDR3 DNA is TGTGCCAGCAGTGAAACGCTAGCGGGAGGGCCATATACGCAGTATTTT. It is translated as CASSETLAGGPYTQYF.

This clone was seen once. V and J are TRBV5-1 and TRBJ2-1; D is unclear. Trimming took off 2 bases at V and 6 bases at J, with 12 bases between the two ends. This CDR3 is built from 14 residues. CDR1 is SGHRS, CDR2 YFSETQ, per germline. CDR3 nucleotide sequence: TGCGCCAGCAGCTTTGTCCACGGTGGCAATGAGCAGTTCTTC. This gives the protein CASSFVHGGNEQFF.

This chain links TRBV29-1 with TRBJ2-1; TRBD2 agrees at 14 bases. In germline, CDR1 is SQVTM, CDR2 ANQGSEA. The CDR3 is 17 residues long. V dropped 8 bases and J dropped 5; count of bases not matched to a gene: 14. The CDR3 is CSPILGLAGAGNNEQFF. The CDR3 DNA sequence: TGCAGCCCTATACTGGGACTAGCGGGAGCAGGGAACAATGAGCAGTTCTTC.